This T cell receptor (beta chain) was found in a study of T-cell reconstitution after alpha-beta-depleted transplantation in children. Unique molecular identifiers featured in how the TCRbeta library was prepared. Each CDR3 protein is one row after TCRdb ran MiXCR on the PCR reads. The sample yields a few hundred thousand distinct CDR3 sequences, about a tenth seen once. The CDR3 has 14 residues. Germline trimming cut 3 bases from V and 8 bases from J; bases unmatched to any gene: 4. CDR1 and CDR2 (germline): SGHRS, YFSETQ. The specimen was PBMCs from the stem cell graft donor, collected from the stem cell graft. This receptor was obtained from a human donor who donated a stem cell graft to a child with acute myeloid leukemia. The chain uses TRBV5-1 and TRBJ2-1, with 11 bases matching TRBD2. The CDR3 here is CASSSMGLADEQFF. CDR3 bases: TGCGCCAGCAGCTCAATGGGACTAGCGGATGAGCAGTTCTTC.